This T cell receptor (beta chain) was profiled in a study of T cell changes during pregnancy in multiple sclerosis. TCRdb's copy holds only in-frame clones and misses some; the assay was immunoSEQ multiplex PCR. The repertoire holds some 50,000 clones, 75% to 90% seen once, with 1.5% in the top ten. Sequencing was performed on peripheral blood, taken in the first trimester of pregnancy. The sequence was obtained from a female donor in good health, enrolled as a control in a pregnancy study.

The DNA of the CDR3 is TGCGCCAGCAGCTTACTAGCGGCGAACACCGGGGAGCTGTTTTTT. It yields the protein CASSLLAANTGELFF. The chain uses TRBV5-1 and TRBJ2-2; TRBD2 aligns across 8 bases. This CDR3 contains 15 residues. Germline lookup yields CDR1 SGHRS and CDR2 YFSETQ. The trim removed 2 bases at V and 0 bases at J, leaving 0 bases unmatched.